This passage covers 23 T cell receptor beta chains from one sample sequenced in a study of blood T cells in healthy people across ages. The authors ran a second PCR of roughly 6 to 12 cycles using a sample-barcoded 5' primer and a J-beta primer mix. TCRdb reprocessed the 5' RACE reads with MiXCR, giving one entry per CDR3 protein. The sample lists hundreds of thousands of distinct CDR3 sequences; roughly 60% were seen once. Material for sequencing was blood. Source of these receptors: a man younger than 45 in good health.

The chain has TRBV20-1 and TRBJ1-1; maybe TRBD1 (6 bases). This CDR3 contains 13 residues. Looked up from germline, CDR1 is DFQATT and CDR2 is SNEGSKA (reference sequence). Trimming cost V 5 bases and J 5 bases, with 15 bases left between them. CDR3 in amino acids: CSADRSSRTEAFF. CDR3 in DNA: TGCAGTGCTGACAGGTCATCGAGGACTGAAGCTTTCTTT.

This clonotype was seen a few times. The chain links TRBV28 to TRBJ1-5; no definite D call. The CDR3 covers 13 residues. V was pared by 2 bases and J by 7 bases, with 9 bases between. Germline loops: CDR1 MDHEN, CDR2 SYDVKM. The CDR3 DNA is TGTGCCAGCAGTTTACCGGGGAGCCAGCCCCAGCATTTT. Its translation is CASSLPGSQPQHF.

V and J are TRBV29-1 and TRBJ2-1; D is possibly TRBD1 (7 bases). Trimming took 2 bases from V and 0 from J, leaving 14 bases between them. This CDR3 has 16 residues. Germline CDR1 reads SQVTM; CDR2 reads ANQGSEA. The CDR3, as DNA: TGCAGCGTTGAAAAGGGGGCGGGATTCTCCTACAATGAGCAGTTCTTC. As protein: CSVEKGAGFSYNEQFF.

This clonotype was picked up a small number of times. The V call is TRBV27, the J call TRBJ2-6; the match to TRBD1 covers 11 bases. The trim removed 4 bases at V and 4 bases at J, leaving 6 bases unmatched. Per the germline V gene, CDR1 is MNHEY and CDR2 is SMNVEV (reference sequence). The CDR3 is made up of 17 amino acids. CDR3 DNA: TGTGCCAGCAGTTCTGGACAGGGGGCGGCGGGGGCCAACGTCCTGACTTTC. Protein: CASSSGQGAAGANVLTF.

This clonotype has a handful of counts. The chain is built from TRBV7-2 and TRBJ2-5; D gene unclear. The CDR3 sequence is 13 residues long. V was shortened by 1 base and J by 5 bases, with 8 bases between the two germline ends. The germline gives CDR1 SGHTA, CDR2 FQGNSA. Here the CDR3 reads CASSLVFFETQYF. CDR3 nucleotide sequence: TGTGCCAGCAGCTTAGTCTTTTTCGAGACCCAGTACTTC.

The V call is TRBV5-1, the J call TRBJ2-3, with 9 bases fitting TRBD2. CDR3 size: 16 residues. The germline V gene has CDR1 SGHRS and CDR2 YFSETQ. Trimming took 7 bases from V and 5 from J; bases not matched to a gene: 14. DNA of the CDR3: TGCGCCAGCGGGAATCCCGCTAGCGGGGCTGTAGATACGCAGTATTTT. Its protein is CASGNPASGAVDTQYF.

The rearrangement uses TRBV9 and TRBJ2-2, with 7 positions matching TRBD1. Germline CDR1 is SGDLS and CDR2 is YYNGEE. This CDR3 region has 16 residues. The V gene end was trimmed by 2 bases and the J gene end by 2 bases; junction bases not matched to a gene: 6. The CDR3 spells CASSVRQGDNTGELFF. The CDR3 DNA is TGTGCCAGCAGCGTCCGGCAGGGGGACAACACCGGGGAGCTGTTTTTT.

Written as DNA, the CDR3 is TGTGCCAGCAGGGGGGACAGGGGACTCACAGATACGCAGTATTTT. It encodes CASRGDRGLTDTQYF. The chain couples TRBV7-2 to TRBJ2-3; 10 positions agree with TRBD1. Trimming at V came to 6 bases and at J to 2 bases, leaving 5 bases not matched to a gene. Looked up from germline, CDR1 is SGHTA and CDR2 is FQGNSA. The CDR3 loop spans 15 amino acids. Using reference TRBV7-2 and TRBJ2-3 for the parts outside the CDR3, the full variable domain is GAGVSQSPSNKVTEKGKDVELRCDPISGHTALYWYRQSLGQGLEFLIYFQGNSAPDKSGLPSDRFSAERTGGSVSTLTIQRTQQEDSAVYLCASRGDRGLTDTQYFGPGTRLTVL.

The V and J genes are TRBV25-1 and TRBJ1-2; TRBD1 matches at 8 bases. CDR1 and CDR2 (germline): MGHDK, SYGVNS. Germline trimming cut 4 bases from V and 5 bases from J; bases unmatched to any gene: 9. CDR3 length: 15 amino acids. This CDR3 reads CASSAGQGTPYGYTF. CDR3 sequence (DNA): TGTGCCAGCAGTGCAGGACAGGGCACCCCTTATGGCTACACCTTC.

There are a few counts of this clonotype. The chain recombines TRBV4-3 with TRBJ2-1, with 8 bases aligning to TRBD2. The germline V gene has CDR1 LGHNA and CDR2 YSLEER. Unmatched junction bases numbered 9, after V lost 1 base and J lost 7 bases. The CDR3 loop spans 16 amino acids. CDR3 protein: CASSQGSGRAGNEQFF. In DNA form, the CDR3 reads TGCGCCAGCAGCCAAGGGTCCGGGAGGGCTGGAAATGAGCAGTTCTTC.

Notes on this clonotype: Germline and junction disagree at one end, which may indicate a read error. The rearrangement uses TRBV10-3 and TRBJ2-7, with D unresolved. Germline V gene data show CDR1 as ENHRY and CDR2 as SYGVKD. This CDR3 is built from 14 residues. The CDR3 protein is CAIGESSTADEQYF. The CDR3 nucleotides read TGTGCCATCGGTGAGTCGTCGACCGCGGACGAGCAGTACTTC.

The V call is TRBV29-1, the J call TRBJ2-5, with 7 bases aligning to TRBD1. Germline V gene lookup returns CDR1 SQVTM and CDR2 ANQGSEA. J gave up 7 bases and V 8 bases, and 13 bases lay outside the gene matches. CDR3 length: 13 residues. The CDR3 bases are TGCAGCCCACGGGACAGCTTAACGGGGACCCAGTACTTC. The encoded protein is CSPRDSLTGTQYF.

V usage is TRBV9 and J usage is TRBJ2-3; TRBD2 is a possible D gene (5 bases). The CDR3 spans 15 residues. CDR1 is SGDLS and CDR2 is YYNGEE in the germline V gene. Between the trimmed V and J ends, which lost 3 bases and 0 bases, there was a span of 11 bases. CDR3 DNA: TGTGCCAGCAGCGCAGGTGGCGGGAGCACAGATACGCAGTATTTT. Its protein is CASSAGGGSTDTQYF.

The chain employs TRBV20-1 and TRBJ2-5; no clear D gene. The V end lost 2 bases, the J end lost 5 bases, and 12 bases lay between the germline ends. The CDR3 runs to 13 residues. Per germline, CDR1 DFQATT and CDR2 SNEGSKA (reference sequence). CDR3 amino acids: CSARYLVLETQYF. As DNA, the CDR3 is TGCAGTGCTAGATACCTAGTCTTGGAGACCCAGTACTTC.

This chain uses TRBV7-9 with TRBJ2-5; no clear D gene. There are 16 residues in the CDR3. Between the trimmed V and J ends, which lost 4 bases and 4 bases, there was a span of 19 bases. Germline values: CDR1 SEHNR, CDR2 FQNEAQ (reference sequence). The chain's CDR3 is CASSSSETPKGETQYF. The CDR3 nucleotides read TGTGCCAGCAGCTCCTCCGAGACCCCGAAAGGAGAGACCCAGTACTTC.

This clonotype has only a few counts. The chain carries TRBV5-1 and TRBJ2-3; 9 positions agree with TRBD2. There are 15 residues in the CDR3. V lost 6 bases and J lost 5; bases outside the gene matches: 10. Looked up from germline, CDR1 is SGHRS and CDR2 is YFSETQ. CDR3 amino acids: CASTPREGSGDTQYF. CDR3 DNA sequence: TGCGCCAGCACCCCGCGGGAGGGTTCGGGAGATACGCAGTATTTT. Full variable domain (outside the CDR3, taken from reference TRBV5-1 and TRBJ2-3): KAGVTQTPRYLIKTRGQQVTLSCSPISGHRSVSWYQQTPGQGLQFLFEYFSETQRNKGNFPGRFSGRQFSNSRSEMNVSTLELGDSALYLCASTPREGSGDTQYFGPGTRLTVL.

This chain uses TRBV7-6 with TRBJ1-2; no clear D gene. The CDR3 has 13 residues. Germline V lookup: CDR1 SGHVS, CDR2 FNYEAQ. V dropped 5 bases and J dropped 7 bases, with 14 bases sitting between them. The CDR3 loop reads CASSAGRTRGYTF. The CDR3 nucleotides read TGTGCCAGCAGCGCCGGGAGGACCCGTGGCTACACCTTC.

This chain uses TRBV20-1 with TRBJ2-4; D is uncertain. Trimming removed 0 bases at V and 0 bases at J, with 6 bases between. The length of the CDR3 is 14 residues. Per germline, CDR1 DFQATT and CDR2 SNEGSKA (reference sequence). This CDR3 is CSAREAAAKNIQYF. In DNA, the CDR3 is TGCAGTGCTAGAGAGGCAGCAGCCAAAAACATTCAGTACTTC.

The chain uses TRBV7-2 and TRBJ2-3; TRBD2 might be the D (5 bases). The CDR3 totals 15 residues. CDR1 is SGHTA and CDR2 is FQGNSA in the germline V gene. V was pared by 5 bases and J by 6 bases, with 18 bases between. The CDR3 nucleotides are TGTGCCAGCAGCCCTGCGGGCGGTCTGGGGGATACGCAGTATTTT. Translated: CASSPAGGLGDTQYF.

The rearrangement uses TRBV4-3 and TRBJ2-3, with a possible D match to TRBD1 (6 bases). The CDR3 covers 14 residues. Germline V gives CDR1 LGHNA, CDR2 YSLEER. Trimming cost V 2 bases and J 5 bases, with 11 bases left between them. In DNA form, the CDR3 reads TGCGCCAGCAGCCAAAACAGGGTCGGAGATACGCAGTATTTT. It is translated as CASSQNRVGDTQYF.

This chain joins TRBV5-1 and TRBJ2-6; D uncertain. The CDR3 has 12 residues. Deletions cut 0 bases from V and 7 bases from J, with 2 bases between. The germline CDR1 and CDR2 sequences are SGHRS and YFSETQ. CDR3 residues: CASSLAANVLTF. DNA of the CDR3: TGCGCCAGCAGCTTGGCCGCCAACGTCCTGACTTTC. Full variable domain (remainder filled in from reference TRBV5-1 and TRBJ2-6): KAGVTQTPRYLIKTRGQQVTLSCSPISGHRSVSWYQQTPGQGLQFLFEYFSETQRNKGNFPGRFSGRQFSNSRSEMNVSTLELGDSALYLCASSLAANVLTFGAGSRLTVL.

This clonotype has just one count. V is TRBV12-3 or TRBV12-4 and J is TRBJ2-7, with 7 bases aligning to TRBD2. V dropped 8 bases and J dropped 2; count of bases not matched to a gene: 12. The CDR3 is 15 residues long. CDR3 protein: CASSWGGHRTYEQYF. CDR3 nucleotide sequence: TGTGCCAGCTCCTGGGGAGGGCACCGCACCTACGAGCAGTACTTC.

The chain has TRBV7-2 and TRBJ2-1, with 10 positions matching TRBD2. Germline CDR1 and CDR2: SGHTA and FQGNSA. V shed 4 bases, J shed 4 bases, and the junction held 4 bases outside the gene matches. The CDR3 extends over 15 amino acids. For the CDR3, the DNA is TGTGCCAGCAGCTCCGGGACTAGCGTTTACAATGAGCAGTTCTTC. Its translation: CASSSGTSVYNEQFF.